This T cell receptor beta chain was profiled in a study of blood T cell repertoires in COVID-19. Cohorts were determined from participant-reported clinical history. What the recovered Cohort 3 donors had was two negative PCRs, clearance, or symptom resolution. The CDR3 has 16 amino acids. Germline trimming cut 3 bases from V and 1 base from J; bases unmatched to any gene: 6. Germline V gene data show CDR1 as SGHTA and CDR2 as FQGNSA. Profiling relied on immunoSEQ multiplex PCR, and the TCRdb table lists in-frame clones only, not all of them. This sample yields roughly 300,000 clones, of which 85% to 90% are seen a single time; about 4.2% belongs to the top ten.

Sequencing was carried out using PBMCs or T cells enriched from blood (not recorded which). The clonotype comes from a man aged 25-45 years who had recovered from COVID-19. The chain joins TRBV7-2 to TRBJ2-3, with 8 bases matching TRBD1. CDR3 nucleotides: TGTGCCAGCAGCTTTCCTGGGGACAGGCGCACAGATACGCAGTATTTT. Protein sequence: CASSFPGDRRTDTQYF.